Listed below are T cell receptor beta chains from one sample, sequenced in a study of cytomegalovirus exposure and HLA in healthy donors. Assay: immunoSEQ multiplex PCR; the TCRdb copy retains only in-frame clones and omits some. The table has tens of thousands of clones, 75% seen once. Sequencing was done on a sample of PBMCs. These receptors were collected from a man between 35 and 55 years old in good health and CMV-seronegative. Both conserved end residues are part of each CDR3. The D gene is left open where the match is weak. Size is omitted from some rows. Given values are once, few, many or a class for expanded clones.

D	size	V	J	CDR3	DNA
NA	NA	TRBV9	TRBJ2-1	CASSVSEGVINEQFF	TGTGCCAGCAGCGTCTCGGAGGGAGTGATCAATGAGCAGTTCTTC
NA	NA	TRBV5-1	TRBJ1-1	CASSLEVGRGTEAFF	TGCGCCAGCAGCTTGGAGGTGGGGAGAGGGACTGAAGCTTTCTTT
NA	NA	TRBV30	TRBJ2-7	CAWSGTGGAYEQYF	TGTGCCTGGAGTGGCACAGGGGGGGCCTACGAGCAGTACTTC
TRBD1	NA	TRBV10-3	TRBJ1-3	CAVRGGQSLSGNTIYF	TGTGCCGTCCGTGGGGGACAGAGCCTCTCTGGAAACACCATATATTTT
NA	NA	TRBV19	TRBJ2-2	CASTRRNTGELFF	TGTGCCAGTACCCGCAGGAACACCGGGGAGCTGTTTTTT
TRBD1	NA	TRBV18	TRBJ1-1	CASSPPGGRAEAFF	TGTGCCAGCTCACCACCAGGGGGCCGAGCTGAAGCTTTCTTT
NA	NA	TRBV7-9	TRBJ1-3	CASSGQGNTIYF	TGTGCCAGCAGCGGACAGGGAAACACCATATATTTT
NA	NA	TRBV18	TRBJ2-7	CASSSGVGGPYEQYF	TGTGCCAGCTCTTCGGGGGTGGGAGGACCCTACGAGCAGTACTTC
NA	NA	TRBV7-9	TRBJ1-2	CASSLAATMVEGYTF	TGTGCCAGCAGCTTAGCGGCGACAATGGTAGAAGGCTACACCTTC
TRBD1	NA	TRBV9	TRBJ1-4	CASSPGTAATNEKLFF	TGTGCCAGCAGCCCCGGGACAGCTGCAACTAATGAAAAACTGTTTTTT
TRBD1	NA	TRBV28	TRBJ1-2	CASDRGLNYGYTF	TGTGCCAGCGACAGGGGGCTTAACTATGGCTACACCTTC
NA	once	TRBV29-1	TRBJ1-2	CSVTRDQAQRYGYTF	TGCAGCGTGACCCGAGATCAGGCGCAACGCTATGGCTACACCTTC
TRBD2	NA	TRBV9	TRBJ2-3	CASSVESGGSETDTQYF	TGTGCCAGCAGCGTAGAGAGTGGCGGGAGTGAAACAGATACGCAGTATTTT
NA	NA	TRBV6-6	TRBJ1-3	CATNGGSGNTIYF	TGTGCCACCAACGGGGGCTCTGGAAACACCATATATTTT
NA	NA	TRBV28	TRBJ2-7	CASIQGGSYEQYF	TGTGCCAGCATACAGGGGGGGTCCTACGAGCAGTACTTC
TRBD2	NA	TRBV2	TRBJ2-2	CASSEGGGNTGELFF	TGTGCCAGCAGTGAAGGCGGGGGGAACACCGGGGAGCTGTTTTTT
NA	NA	TRBV30	TRBJ1-2	CAWYVESYGYTF	TGTGCCTGGTATGTGGAGAGCTATGGCTACACCTTC
TRBD2	NA	TRBV10-2	TRBJ2-5	CASSKLAGKETQYF	TGCGCCAGCAGTAAACTAGCGGGGAAAGAGACCCAGTACTTC
NA	NA	TRBV5-5	TRBJ1-1	CASSFLTGVMNTEAFF	TGTGCCAGCAGCTTTTTGACAGGAGTCATGAACACTGAAGCTTTCTTT
TRBD1	few	TRBV19	TRBJ1-5	CASSKWTGGTNQPQHF	TGTGCCAGTAGTAAATGGACAGGGGGAACGAATCAGCCCCAGCATTTT
NA	few	TRBV15	TRBJ2-2	CATSRDYSQGVMDTGELFF	TGTGCCACCAGCAGAGATTACTCCCAGGGCGTGATGGACACCGGGGAGCTGTTTTTT
NA	NA	TRBV5-1	TRBJ2-7	CASSLITGTTYEQYF	TGCGCCAGCAGCTTAATTACAGGGACTACCTACGAGCAGTACTTC
TRBD1	few	TRBV6-6	TRBJ1-1	CASRLRQGMNTEAFF	TGTGCCAGCAGACTCCGACAGGGGATGAACACTGAAGCTTTCTTT
TRBD1	NA	TRBV15	TRBJ2-7	CATSSGQGGSYEQYF	TGTGCCACCAGTTCGGGACAGGGGGGCTCCTACGAGCAGTACTTC
NA	few	TRBV5-6	TRBJ2-1	CASSLWWTSNEQFF	TGTGCCAGCAGCTTGTGGTGGACTTCCAATGAGCAGTTCTTC
TRBD2	few	TRBV13	TRBJ2-2	CASGPGLAGGRRRSGELFF	TGTGCCAGCGGACCGGGACTAGCGGGAGGCCGAAGGAGGTCCGGGGAGCTGTTTTTT
NA	NA	TRBV2	TRBJ1-5	CASSVSGQPQHF	TGTGCCAGCAGTGTCTCGGGTCAGCCCCAGCATTTT
NA	NA	TRBV6-5	TRBJ1-3	CASSYMGPKGGNTIYF	TGTGCCAGCAGTTACATGGGGCCAAAGGGGGGGAACACCATATATTTT
TRBD1	NA	TRBV6-1	TRBJ1-1	CASSPGQITEAFF	TGTGCCAGCAGTCCGGGACAGATCACTGAAGCTTTCTTT
NA	NA	TRBV6-6	TRBJ2-7	CASTPHPGEQYF	TGTGCCAGCACACCCCACCCGGGCGAGCAGTACTTC
TRBD1	once	TRBV7-9	TRBJ1-6	CASSEPTGSENSPLHF	TGTGCCAGCAGCGAGCCGACAGGGTCTGAGAATTCACCCCTCCACTTT
NA	NA	TRBV2	TRBJ1-5	CASSEQGGDQPQHF	TGTGCCAGCAGTGAACAGGGCGGGGATCAGCCCCAGCATTTT
NA	once	TRBV11-3	TRBJ2-2	CASSPPGPGELFF	TGTGCCAGCAGCCCCCCGGGTCCCGGGGAGCTGTTTTTT
TRBD1	NA	TRBV7-6	TRBJ1-6	CASSLKTGGSSPLHF	TGTGCCAGCAGCCTAAAAACAGGGGGCTCTTCACCCCTCCACTTT
TRBD1	NA	TRBV28	TRBJ1-2	CASMPGGYGYTF	TGTGCCAGCATGCCAGGGGGCTATGGCTACACCTTC
NA	NA	TRBV15	TRBJ1-2	CATSRDRVDYGYTF	TGTGCCACCAGCAGAGATCGGGTAGATTATGGCTACACCTTC
NA	once	TRBV9	TRBJ1-2	CASRRGAQDYGYTF	TGTGCCAGCCGTCGGGGGGCTCAGGACTATGGCTACACCTTC
TRBD1	NA	TRBV6-5	TRBJ2-2	CASGQGLSTGELFF	TGTGCCAGCGGACAGGGGCTTTCCACCGGGGAGCTGTTTTTT
TRBD2	NA	TRBV5-1	TRBJ2-7	CASSLSGGKAYEQYF	TGCGCCAGCAGCTTGTCCGGGGGGAAAGCCTACGAGCAGTACTTC